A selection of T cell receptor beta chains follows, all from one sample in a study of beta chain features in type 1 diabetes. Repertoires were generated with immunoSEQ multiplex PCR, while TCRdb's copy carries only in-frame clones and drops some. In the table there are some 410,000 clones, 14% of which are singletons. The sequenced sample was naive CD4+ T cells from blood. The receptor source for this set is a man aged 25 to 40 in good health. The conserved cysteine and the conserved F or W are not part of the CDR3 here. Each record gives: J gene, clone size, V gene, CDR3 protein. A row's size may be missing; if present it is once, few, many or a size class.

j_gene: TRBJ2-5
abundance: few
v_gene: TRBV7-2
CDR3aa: ASSPYQETQY

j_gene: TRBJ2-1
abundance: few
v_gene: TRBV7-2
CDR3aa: ASSLEQFNEQF

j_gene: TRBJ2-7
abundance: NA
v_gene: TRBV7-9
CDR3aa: ASTTGASSYEQY

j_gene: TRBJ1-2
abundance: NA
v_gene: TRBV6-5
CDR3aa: ASSYSTVGGYT

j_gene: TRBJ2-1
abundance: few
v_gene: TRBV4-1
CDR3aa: ASSQDLTGSRGNEQF

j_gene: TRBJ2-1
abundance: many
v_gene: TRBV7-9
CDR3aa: ASSLTLAEAYNEQF

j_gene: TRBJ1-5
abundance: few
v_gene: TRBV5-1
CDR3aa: ASSLDGNSNQPQH

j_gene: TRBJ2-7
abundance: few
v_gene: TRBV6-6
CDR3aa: ASSFYSRSTYEQY

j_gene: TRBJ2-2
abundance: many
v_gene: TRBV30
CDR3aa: AWSPLAGELF

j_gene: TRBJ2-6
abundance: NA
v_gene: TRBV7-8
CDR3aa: ASSSPGLAVPVRSGANVLT

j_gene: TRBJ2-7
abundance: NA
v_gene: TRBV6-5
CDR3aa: ASSYSGQGSYEQY

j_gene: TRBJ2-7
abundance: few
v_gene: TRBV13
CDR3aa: ASSLAHLYEQY

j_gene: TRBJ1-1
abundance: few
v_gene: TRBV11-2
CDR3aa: ASSLFTEAF

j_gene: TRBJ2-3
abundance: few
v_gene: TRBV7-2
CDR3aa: ASSLATLAPRGDTQY

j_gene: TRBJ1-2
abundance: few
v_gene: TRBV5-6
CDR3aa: ASSLSFGQADGYT

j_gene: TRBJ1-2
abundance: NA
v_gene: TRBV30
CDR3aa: AWSVRRTAGYGYT

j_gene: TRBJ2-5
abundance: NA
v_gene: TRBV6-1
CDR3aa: ASSVGTTRETQY

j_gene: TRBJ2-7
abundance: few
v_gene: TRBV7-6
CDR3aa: ASSTRTSGGQY

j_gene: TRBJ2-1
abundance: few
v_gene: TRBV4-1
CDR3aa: ASSMRGGGMTVGEQF

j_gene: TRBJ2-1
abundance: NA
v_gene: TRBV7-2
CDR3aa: ASSLAQSLADQF

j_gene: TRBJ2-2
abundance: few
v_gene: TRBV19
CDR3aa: ASSMTSGRYGELF

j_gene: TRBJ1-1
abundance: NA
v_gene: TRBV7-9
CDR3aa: ASIQGGMNTEAF

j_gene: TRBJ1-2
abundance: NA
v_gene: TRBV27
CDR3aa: ASTLRARQGYGYT

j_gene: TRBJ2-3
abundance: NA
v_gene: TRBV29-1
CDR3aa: SGEIGSTDTQY

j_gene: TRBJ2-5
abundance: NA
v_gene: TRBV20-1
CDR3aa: SAKRGETQY

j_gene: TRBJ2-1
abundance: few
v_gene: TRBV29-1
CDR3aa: SVSPGTVSYNEQF

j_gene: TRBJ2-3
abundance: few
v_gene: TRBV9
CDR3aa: ASSVGGLADDTQY

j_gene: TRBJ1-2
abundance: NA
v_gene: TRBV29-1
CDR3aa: SVVSGNYGYT

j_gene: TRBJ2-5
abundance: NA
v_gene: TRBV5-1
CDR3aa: ASSLSTGRETQY

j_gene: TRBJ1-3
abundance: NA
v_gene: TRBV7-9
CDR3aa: ASSTSHTASGNTIY

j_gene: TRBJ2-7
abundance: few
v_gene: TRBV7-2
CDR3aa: ASSGTGGRDEQY

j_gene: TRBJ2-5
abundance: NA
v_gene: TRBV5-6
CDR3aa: ASSYRTYQETQY

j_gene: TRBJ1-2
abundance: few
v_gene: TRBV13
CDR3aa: ASSSTGRSLLGYT

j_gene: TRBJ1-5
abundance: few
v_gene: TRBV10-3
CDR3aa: AISDWLGNQPQH

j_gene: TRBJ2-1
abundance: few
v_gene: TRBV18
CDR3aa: ASSWIAGVNEQF

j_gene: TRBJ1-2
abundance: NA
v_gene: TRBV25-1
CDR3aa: ASSVGQGVGT

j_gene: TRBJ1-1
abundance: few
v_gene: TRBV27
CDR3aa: ASYRVEGTEAF

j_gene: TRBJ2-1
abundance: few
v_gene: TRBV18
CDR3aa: ASSPLAGGGHEQF

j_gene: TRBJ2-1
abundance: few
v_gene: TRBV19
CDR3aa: ASSTPSGSSYNEQF

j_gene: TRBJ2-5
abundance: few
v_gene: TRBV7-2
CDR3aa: ASSLGTETQY

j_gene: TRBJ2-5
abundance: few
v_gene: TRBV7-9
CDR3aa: ASTLTGSEETQY

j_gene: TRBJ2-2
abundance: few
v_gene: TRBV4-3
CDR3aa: ASSQVHPDITGELF

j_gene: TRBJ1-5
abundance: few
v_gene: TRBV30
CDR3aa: AWRGDRDQPQH

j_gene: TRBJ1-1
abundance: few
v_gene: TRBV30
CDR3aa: AWEAWQGAPAEAF

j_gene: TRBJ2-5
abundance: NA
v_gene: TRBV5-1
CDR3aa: ASSLGTGVTSGETQY

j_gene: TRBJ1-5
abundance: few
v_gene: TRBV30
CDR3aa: AWSVGGDQPQH

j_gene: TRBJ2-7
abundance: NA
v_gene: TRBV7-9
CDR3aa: ASSKLNYEQY

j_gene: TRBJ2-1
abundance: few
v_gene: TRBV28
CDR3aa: ASSFRTSGRYNEQF

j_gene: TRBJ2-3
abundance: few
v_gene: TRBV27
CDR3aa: ASSIVSGSYTDTQY

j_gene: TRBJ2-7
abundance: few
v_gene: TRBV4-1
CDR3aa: ASSQAARGSEQY

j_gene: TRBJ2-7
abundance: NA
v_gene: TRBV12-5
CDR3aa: ASGFRNEQY

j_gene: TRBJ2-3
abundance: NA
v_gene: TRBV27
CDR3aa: ASSLDLGGSTDTQY

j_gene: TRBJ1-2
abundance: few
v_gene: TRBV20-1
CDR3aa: SASRDYT

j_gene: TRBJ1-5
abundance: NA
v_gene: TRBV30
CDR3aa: AWSVPGQGYQPQH

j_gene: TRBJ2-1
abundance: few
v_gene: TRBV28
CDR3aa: ASSLVGQGTYNEQF

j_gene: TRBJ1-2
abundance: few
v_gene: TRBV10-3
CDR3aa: AISEVGGRGYT

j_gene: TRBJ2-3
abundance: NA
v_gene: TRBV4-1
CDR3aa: ASSREEDTQY

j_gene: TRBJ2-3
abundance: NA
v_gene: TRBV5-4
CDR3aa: ASSLAGSATNTDTQY

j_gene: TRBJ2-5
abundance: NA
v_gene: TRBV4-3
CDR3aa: ASSQSAGGTETQY

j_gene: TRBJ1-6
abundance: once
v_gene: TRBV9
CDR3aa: ASSTTDSYNSPLH